A single sample gave rise to the 25 T cell receptor beta chains below, sequenced in a study of OX40 agonist ivuxolimab in advanced cancers. Clones were sequenced by immunoSEQ multiplex PCR, and TCRdb holds only the in-frame ones, with some missing. The table shows about 34,000 clones, with nearly 95% occurring only once. The sample consisted of CD4+ or CD8+ T cells sorted from blood, taken in a trial of the OX40 agonist ivuxolimab. These receptor sequences come from an adult with an advanced solid tumor such as melanoma, head and neck, liver or kidney cancer.

This rearrangement joins TRBV5-4 to TRBJ2-5; 8 positions agree with TRBD2. The CDR3 covers 15 residues. Per the germline V gene, CDR1 is SGHNT and CDR2 is YYREEE (reference sequence). Germline trimming cut 1 base from V and 7 bases from J; bases unmatched to any gene: 9. Here the CDR3 DNA reads TGTGCCAGCAGCTTGTCCTCGGGAGGGGAGGGGACCCAGTACTTC. Protein sequence: CASSLSSGGEGTQYF.

The chain uses TRBV10-1 and TRBJ2-1; D unresolved. V lost 6 bases and J lost 9, with 15 bases in between. The germline V gene encodes CDR1 WNHNN and CDR2 SYGVQD (reference sequence). This CDR3 has 13 residues. CDR3 amino acids: CASSENGPSEQFF. The CDR3 DNA reads TGCGCCAGCAGCGAAAACGGGCCCAGTGAGCAGTTCTTC.

The chain has TRBV28 and TRBJ1-5; D gene unclear. The V gene's germline CDR1 is MDHEN and CDR2 SYDVKM. V was clipped by 5 bases and J by 3 bases, with 11 bases between them. The CDR3 is 14 amino acids. The chain's CDR3 is CASSLWEINQPQHF. CDR3 nucleotides: TGTGCCAGCAGTCTCTGGGAAATCAATCAGCCCCAGCATTTT.

The genes are TRBV10-3 and TRBJ1-4, with D hard to call. V was pared by 1 base and J by 6 bases, with 12 bases between. Germline V lookup: CDR1 ENHRY, CDR2 SYGVKD. The CDR3 consists of 15 residues. In nucleotides, the CDR3 is TGTGCCATCAGTGAGTTTGGTGCGTCTGATGAAAAACTGTTTTTT. It codes for CAISEFGASDEKLFF.

The chain combines TRBV5-8 with TRBJ2-2; possibly TRBD1 for D (6 bases). The CDR3 totals 15 residues. Trimming pared 4 bases from V and 0 bases from J, leaving 10 bases between. Germline assignment: CDR1 SGHTS and CDR2 YDEGEE. The CDR3 loop is CASSRQVSNTGELFF. The CDR3 region has the DNA TGTGCCAGCAGCCGACAGGTCTCGAACACCGGGGAGCTGTTTTTT. Full variable domain (outside the CDR3, taken from reference TRBV5-8 and TRBJ2-2): EAGVTQSPTHLIKTRGQQATLRCSPISGHTSVYWYQQALGLGLQFLLWYDEGEERNRGNFPPRFSGRQFPNYSSELNVNALELEDSALYLCASSRQVSNTGELFFGEGSRLTVL.

This chain connects TRBV6-1 to TRBJ2-3; tentatively, D is TRBD1 or TRBD2 (6 bases each). V lost 3 bases and J 6 bases, leaving 19 bases between the germline ends. The CDR3 covers 16 residues. CDR1 MNHNS and CDR2 SASEGT come from the germline V gene. The CDR3: CASSDMLASGADTQYF. The DNA for the CDR3 is TGTGCCAGCAGTGATATGCTAGCCTCGGGGGCGGATACGCAGTATTTT.

J is TRBJ2-7 and V is TRBV19; D perhaps matches TRBD1 (6 bases). Trimming took 5 bases from V and 8 from J, leaving 22 bases between them. This CDR3 comprises 15 residues. Germline-derived CDR1 and CDR2 are LNHDA and SQIVND (reference sequence). The CDR3 reads CASSVDRDIGTQQYF. CDR3 bases: TGTGCCAGTAGTGTGGACCGGGACATTGGAACTCAGCAGTACTTC.

This rearrangement joins TRBV5-6 to TRBJ2-1, with a weak D call TRBD2 (5 bases). The V end lost 2 bases, the J end lost 3 bases, and 12 bases lay between the germline ends. This CDR3 spans 15 amino acids. Germline lookup yields CDR1 SGHDT and CDR2 YYEEEE. In DNA, the CDR3 is TGTGCCAGCAGCTTTACTAGTCTCGACTACAATGAGCAGTTCTTC. It specifies CASSFTSLDYNEQFF.

In its sample, this clone was seen once. The rearrangement uses TRBV7-9 and TRBJ2-7; D not certain. Trimming left V 1 base short and J 6 bases short, with 7 bases between. The germline V gene has CDR1 SEHNR and CDR2 FQNEAQ (reference sequence). CDR3 length: 12 residues. The CDR3 sequence is CASSLEVSEQYF. The CDR3, as DNA: TGTGCCAGCAGCTTAGAAGTCTCCGAGCAGTACTTC.

The V and J genes are TRBV9 and TRBJ1-5, with TRBD1 as a possible D gene (5 bases). The germline gives CDR1 SGDLS, CDR2 YYNGEE. V lost 0 bases and J lost 9, with 10 bases in between. CDR3 length: 13 residues. CDR3 sequence reads: CASSVEAGRPQHF. As DNA, the CDR3 is TGTGCCAGCAGCGTAGAGGCAGGGAGGCCCCAGCATTTT.

The chain is built from TRBV29-1 and TRBJ1-4, with D hard to call. The V end was cut by 4 bases, the J end by 5 bases, with 11 bases between. This CDR3 comprises 13 residues. Germline values: CDR1 SQVTM, CDR2 ANQGSEA. The DNA of the CDR3 is TGCAGCGTTGGAGTCCAAACGAATGAAAAACTGTTTTTT. It specifies CSVGVQTNEKLFF.

J is TRBJ1-1 and V is TRBV7-2; 7 positions match TRBD1. CDR3 length: 13 residues. Germline values: CDR1 SGHTA, CDR2 FQGNSA. V lost 4 bases to trimming and J lost 9 bases; unmatched junction nucleotides: 8. CDR3 loop: CASSSEQGLKAFF. Here the CDR3 DNA reads TGTGCCAGCAGCTCTGAACAGGGGCTAAAAGCTTTCTTT.

The chain uses TRBV5-1 and TRBJ2-3; D remains unclear. The germline CDR1 and CDR2 sequences are SGHRS and YFSETQ. V was shortened by 0 bases and J by 5 bases, with 10 bases between the two germline ends. This CDR3 is built from 14 residues. The CDR3 here is CASSLGQTRDTQYF. The CDR3 DNA follows: TGCGCCAGCAGCTTGGGGCAGACCCGAGATACGCAGTATTTT.

For the CDR3, the DNA is TGTGCCAGCAGTGGCGCGGGGGCGGGACACCGGGATTCACCCCTCCACTTT. Protein: CASSGAGAGHRDSPLHF. The rearrangement joins TRBV28 to TRBJ1-6, with D perhaps TRBD1 (6 bases). The CDR3 has 17 residues. With 5 bases removed from V and 8 bases from J, the gap between germline ends came to 22 bases. CDR1 MDHEN and CDR2 SYDVKM come from the germline V gene.

The chain links TRBV2 to TRBJ1-1, with D unclear. Germline assignment: CDR1 SNHLY and CDR2 FYNNEI. Between the trimmed V and J ends, which lost 6 bases and 0 bases, there was a span of 20 bases. The CDR3 covers 17 residues. CDR3 amino acids: CASSPLRLGRMNTEAFF. In DNA, the CDR3 is TGTGCCAGCAGCCCTCTGAGGTTAGGACGCATGAACACTGAAGCTTTCTTT.

The CDR3 protein is CASSISAGSYEQYF. The CDR3 bases are TGTGCCAGTAGTATATCGGCAGGGTCCTACGAGCAGTACTTC. The chain combines TRBV19 with TRBJ2-7; D is perhaps TRBD1 (5 bases). Deletions cut 2 bases from V and 1 base from J, with 9 bases between. Germline V gives CDR1 LNHDA, CDR2 SQIVND (reference sequence). The CDR3 is 14 residues long. Full variable domain (outside the CDR3, taken from reference TRBV19 and TRBJ2-7): DGGITQSPKYLFRKEGQNVTLSCEQNLNHDAMYWYRQDPGQGLRLIYYSQIVNDFQKGDIAEGYSVSREKKESFPLTVTSAQKNPTAFYLCASSISAGSYEQYFGPGTRLTVT.

This clone was observed a handful of times. V gene TRBV5-1 combines with J gene TRBJ2-3, with 8 bases fitting TRBD1. CDR1 SGHRS and CDR2 YFSETQ come from the germline V gene. This CDR3 contains 13 residues. Germline trimming cut 5 bases from V and 2 bases from J; bases unmatched to any gene: 1. The CDR3 loop is CASRTGATDTQYF. As DNA, the CDR3 is TGCGCCAGCAGGACAGGGGCCACAGATACGCAGTATTTT.

The rearrangement joins TRBV30 to TRBJ1-4; 7 nucleotides line up with TRBD1. The CDR3 is 13 residues long. V lost 8 bases, J lost 7 bases, and 10 bases stayed unmatched. Germline V gene sequence: CDR1 GTSNPN, CDR2 SVGIG (reference sequence). CDR3 in amino acids: CAGDREFGEKLFF. DNA for the CDR3: TGTGCCGGTGACAGGGAATTTGGTGAAAAACTGTTTTTT.

This chain connects TRBV10-3 to TRBJ1-1; D gene uncertain. The germline V and J ends were trimmed by 8 bases and 1 base, with 8 bases remaining between them. Germline V gene sequence: CDR1 ENHRY, CDR2 SYGVKD. The CDR3 is made up of 12 amino acids. The CDR3 sequence is CAIRATNTEAFF. CDR3 nucleotides: TGTGCCATCCGCGCGACGAACACTGAAGCTTTCTTT.

There are a few counts of this clone. The V and J genes are TRBV28 and TRBJ1-5; D is ambiguous. CDR3 size: 14 residues. Looked up from germline, CDR1 is MDHEN and CDR2 is SYDVKM. V was shortened by 8 bases and J by 1 base, with 12 bases between the two germline ends. The DNA of the CDR3 is TGTGCCAGCCTGTCCATCTGGAGCAATCAGCCCCAGCATTTT. Its protein product is CASLSIWSNQPQHF.

The chain uses TRBV29-1 and TRBJ2-1; 7 bases align to TRBD2. J gave up 0 bases and V 8 bases, and 4 bases lay outside the gene matches. This CDR3 contains 13 residues. Per germline, CDR1 SQVTM and CDR2 ANQGSEA. The CDR3 DNA reads as TGCAGCTACGGGGGGAGCTCCTACAATGAGCAGTTCTTC. This translates into CSYGGSSYNEQFF.

The CDR3 loop reads CATQGQREGRDTDTQYF. The DNA of the CDR3 is TGTGCCACCCAGGGCCAGCGGGAGGGCCGGGACACAGATACGCAGTATTTT. The chain joins TRBV10-3 to TRBJ2-3; 10 bases line up with TRBD2. Trimming removed 10 bases from V and 2 bases from J; junction bases left unmatched: 15. The CDR3 is 17 residues long. Germline-derived CDR1 and CDR2 are ENHRY and SYGVKD.

This chain uses TRBV5-6 with TRBJ1-4, with D maybe TRBD1 (5 bases). Trimming pared 2 bases from V and 3 bases from J, leaving 11 bases between. Per the germline V gene, CDR1 is SGHDT and CDR2 is YYEEEE. This CDR3 contains 15 residues. The CDR3 DNA follows: TGTGCCAGCAGCTTACTCGGGACGGCTAATGAAAAACTGTTTTTT. Amino acids: CASSLLGTANEKLFF.

This chain joins TRBV29-1 and TRBJ2-1; 13 nucleotides match TRBD2. Germline assignment: CDR1 SQVTM and CDR2 ANQGSEA. This CDR3 has 15 residues. With 4 bases clipped from V and 7 bases from J, the junction kept 7 bases outside the gene matches. The CDR3 sequence is CSVVGLAGVSNEQFF. The CDR3 DNA reads as TGCAGCGTTGTCGGACTAGCGGGAGTAAGTAATGAGCAGTTCTTC.

This clone was seen once. The chain employs TRBV5-6 and TRBJ1-2; TRBD1 matches at 7 bases. V was pared by 5 bases and J by 2 bases, with 9 bases of the junction left unmatched. Germline V gives CDR1 SGHDT, CDR2 YYEEEE. The CDR3 spans 15 residues. CDR3 sequence: CASRQTDRPNYGYTF. Here the CDR3 DNA reads TGTGCCAGCAGGCAAACGGACAGGCCAAACTATGGCTACACCTTC. The complete variable domain, with remaining parts taken from reference TRBV5-6 and TRBJ1-2, reads DAGVTQSPTHLIKTRGQQVTLRCSPKSGHDTVSWYQQALGQGPQFIFQYYEEEERQRGNFPDRFSGHQFPNYSSELNVNALLLGDSALYLCASRQTDRPNYGYTFGSGTRLTVV.